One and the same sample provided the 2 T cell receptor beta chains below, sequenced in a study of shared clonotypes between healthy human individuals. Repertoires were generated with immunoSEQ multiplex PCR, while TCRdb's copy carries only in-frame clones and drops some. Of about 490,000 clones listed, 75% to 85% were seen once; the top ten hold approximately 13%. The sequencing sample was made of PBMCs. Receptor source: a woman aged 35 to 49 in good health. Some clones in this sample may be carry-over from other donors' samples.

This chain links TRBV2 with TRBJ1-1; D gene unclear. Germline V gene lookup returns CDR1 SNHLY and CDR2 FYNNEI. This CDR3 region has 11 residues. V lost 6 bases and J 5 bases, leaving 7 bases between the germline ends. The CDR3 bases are TGTGCCAGCAGGGGGTTTACTGAAGCTTTCTTT. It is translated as CASRGFTEAFF.

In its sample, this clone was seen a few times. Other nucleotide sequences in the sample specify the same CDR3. Here the CDR3 reads CASSSLGAAGYTF. In DNA form, the CDR3 reads TGTGCCAGCAGTTCACTCGGGGCGGCAGGCTACACCTTC. The rearrangement uses TRBV27 and TRBJ1-2; TRBD1 might be the D (5 bases). Germline V lookup: CDR1 MNHEY, CDR2 SMNVEV (reference sequence). There are 13 residues in the CDR3. With 4 bases removed from V and 8 bases from J, the gap between germline ends came to 14 bases.